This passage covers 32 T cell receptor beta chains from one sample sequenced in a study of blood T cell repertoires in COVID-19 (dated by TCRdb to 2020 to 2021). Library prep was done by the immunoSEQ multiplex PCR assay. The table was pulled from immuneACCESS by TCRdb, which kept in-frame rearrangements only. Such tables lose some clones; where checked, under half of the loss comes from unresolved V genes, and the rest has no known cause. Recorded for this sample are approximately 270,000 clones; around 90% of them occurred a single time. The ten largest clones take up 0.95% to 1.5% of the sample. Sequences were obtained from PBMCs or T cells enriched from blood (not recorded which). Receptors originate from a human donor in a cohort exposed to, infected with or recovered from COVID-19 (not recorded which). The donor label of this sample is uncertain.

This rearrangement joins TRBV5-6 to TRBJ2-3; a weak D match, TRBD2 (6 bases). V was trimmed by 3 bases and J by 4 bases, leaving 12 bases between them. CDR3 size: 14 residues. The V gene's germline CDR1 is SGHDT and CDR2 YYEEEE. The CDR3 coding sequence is TGTGCCAGCAGCTCCCGCGGCGGGGCAGATACGCAGTATTTT. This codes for CASSSRGGADTQYF.

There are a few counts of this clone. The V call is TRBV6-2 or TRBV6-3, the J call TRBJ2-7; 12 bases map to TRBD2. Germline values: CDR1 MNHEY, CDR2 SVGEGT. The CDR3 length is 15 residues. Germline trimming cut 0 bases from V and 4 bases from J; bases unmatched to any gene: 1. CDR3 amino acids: CASSYSTSGGYEQYF. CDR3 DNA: TGTGCCAGCAGTTACTCGACTAGCGGGGGTTACGAGCAGTACTTC.

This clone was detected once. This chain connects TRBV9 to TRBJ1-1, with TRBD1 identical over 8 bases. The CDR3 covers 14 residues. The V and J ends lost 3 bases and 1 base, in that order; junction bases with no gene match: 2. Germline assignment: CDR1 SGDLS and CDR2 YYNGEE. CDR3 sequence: CASSADRANTEAFF. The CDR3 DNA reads TGTGCCAGCAGCGCGGACAGGGCGAACACTGAAGCTTTCTTT. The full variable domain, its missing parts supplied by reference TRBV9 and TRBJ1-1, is DSGVTQTPKHLITATGQRVTLRCSPRSGDLSVYWYQQSLDQGLQFLIQYYNGEERAKGNILERFSAQQFPDLHSELNLSSLELGDSALYFCASSADRANTEAFFGQGTRLTVV.

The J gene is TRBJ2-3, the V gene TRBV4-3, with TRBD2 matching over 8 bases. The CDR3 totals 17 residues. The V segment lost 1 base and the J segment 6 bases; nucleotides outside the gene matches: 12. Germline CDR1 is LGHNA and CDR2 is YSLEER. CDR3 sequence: CASSQVRGSGDQDTQYF. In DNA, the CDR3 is TGCGCCAGCAGCCAAGTTCGGGGTAGCGGGGACCAGGATACGCAGTATTTT.

This chain's CDR3 is CSVVGAGNTIYF. The CDR3 region has the DNA TGCAGCGTTGTAGGGGCTGGAAACACCATATATTTT. The chain employs TRBV29-1 and TRBJ1-3; TRBD1 might be the D (5 bases). The V gene's germline CDR1 is SQVTM and CDR2 ANQGSEA. The ends were cut back, 4 bases at V and 2 bases at J, with 6 bases in the middle. The CDR3 totals 12 residues.

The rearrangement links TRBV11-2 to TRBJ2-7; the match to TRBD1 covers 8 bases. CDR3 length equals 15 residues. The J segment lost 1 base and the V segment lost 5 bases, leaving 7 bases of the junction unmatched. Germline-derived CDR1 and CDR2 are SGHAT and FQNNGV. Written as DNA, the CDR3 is TGTGCCAGCAGCCCCGGGCAGGGGGCATCCTACGAGCAGTACTTC. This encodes CASSPGQGASYEQYF.

The CDR3 region is CASSSGTGRANYGYTF. The CDR3 nucleotides are TGTGCCAGTAGTTCCGGGACAGGACGTGCTAACTATGGCTACACCTTC. The rearrangement uses TRBV19 and TRBJ1-2; 8 bases are shared with TRBD1. This CDR3 spans 16 amino acids. Germline V gene sequence: CDR1 LNHDA, CDR2 SQIVND (reference sequence). With 5 bases clipped from V and 0 bases from J, the junction kept 8 bases outside the gene matches.

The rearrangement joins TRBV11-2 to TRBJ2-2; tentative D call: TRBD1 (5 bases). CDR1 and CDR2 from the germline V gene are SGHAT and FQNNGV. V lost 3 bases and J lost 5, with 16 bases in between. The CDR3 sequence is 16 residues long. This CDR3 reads CASSFSGASRTGELFF. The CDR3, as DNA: TGTGCCAGCAGCTTTTCTGGGGCTAGTCGGACCGGGGAGCTGTTTTTT.

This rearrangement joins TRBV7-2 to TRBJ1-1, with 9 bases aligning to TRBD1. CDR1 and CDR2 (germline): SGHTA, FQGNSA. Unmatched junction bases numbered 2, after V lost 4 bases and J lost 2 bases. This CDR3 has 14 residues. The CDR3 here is CASSSQGANTEAFF. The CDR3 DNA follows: TGTGCCAGCAGCTCACAGGGGGCAAACACTGAAGCTTTCTTT. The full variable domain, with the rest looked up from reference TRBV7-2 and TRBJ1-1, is GAGVSQSPSNKVTEKGKDVELRCDPISGHTALYWYRQSLGQGLEFLIYFQGNSAPDKSGLPSDRFSAERTGGSVSTLTIQRTQQEDSAVYLCASSSQGANTEAFFGQGTRLTVV.

The CDR3 DNA follows: TGTGCCAGCAGTTCTACACAGGGGGCCGCGTACGAGCAGTACTTC. Protein sequence: CASSSTQGAAYEQYF. The chain uses TRBV27 and TRBJ2-7; 9 nucleotides match TRBD1. This CDR3 has 15 amino acids. The V gene end was trimmed by 4 bases and the J gene end by 4 bases; junction bases not matched to a gene: 8. Germline CDR1 is MNHEY and CDR2 is SMNVEV (reference sequence).

CDR3 loop: CASSPNRAGNQPQHF. The CDR3 DNA reads as TGTGCCAGCTCACCAAACAGGGCTGGCAATCAGCCCCAGCATTTT. The J gene is TRBJ1-5, the V gene TRBV18, with D possibly TRBD1 on 6 matching bases. The germline gives CDR1 KGHSH, CDR2 LQKENI. The CDR3 is 15 residues long. V was pared by 2 bases and J by 2 bases, with 10 bases between.

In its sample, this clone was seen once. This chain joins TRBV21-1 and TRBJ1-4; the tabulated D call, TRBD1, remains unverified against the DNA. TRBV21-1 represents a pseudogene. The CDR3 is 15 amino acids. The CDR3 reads CASTQQGLANEKLFF. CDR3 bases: TGTGCCAGCACCCAGCAGGGGCTGGCTAATGAAAAACTGTTTTTT.

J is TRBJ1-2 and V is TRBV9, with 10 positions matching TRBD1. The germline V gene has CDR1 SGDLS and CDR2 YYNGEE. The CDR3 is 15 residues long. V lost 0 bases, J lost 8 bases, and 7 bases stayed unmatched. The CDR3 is CASSVAGTGARGYTF. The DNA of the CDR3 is TGTGCCAGCAGCGTAGCAGGGACAGGGGCGAGGGGCTACACCTTC.

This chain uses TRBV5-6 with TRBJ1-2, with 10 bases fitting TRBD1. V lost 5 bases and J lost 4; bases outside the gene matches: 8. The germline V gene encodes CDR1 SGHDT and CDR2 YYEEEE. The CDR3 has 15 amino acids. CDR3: CASRERTGGVYGYTF. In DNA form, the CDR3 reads TGTGCCAGCAGGGAACGGACAGGGGGTGTCTATGGCTACACCTTC.

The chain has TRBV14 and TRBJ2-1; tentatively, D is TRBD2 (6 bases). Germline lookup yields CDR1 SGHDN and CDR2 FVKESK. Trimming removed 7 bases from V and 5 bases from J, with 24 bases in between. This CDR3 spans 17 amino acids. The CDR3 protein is CASKPFFSAGLNNEQFF. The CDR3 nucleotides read TGTGCCAGCAAGCCCTTCTTCAGTGCCGGACTAAACAATGAGCAGTTCTTC.

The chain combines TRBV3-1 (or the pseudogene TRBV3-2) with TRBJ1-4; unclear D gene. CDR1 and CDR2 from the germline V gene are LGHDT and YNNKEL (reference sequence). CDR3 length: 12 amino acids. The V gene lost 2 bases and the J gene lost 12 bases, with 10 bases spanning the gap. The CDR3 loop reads CASSQTGSELFF. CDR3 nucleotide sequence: TGTGCCAGCAGCCAAACCGGGTCCGAACTGTTTTTT.

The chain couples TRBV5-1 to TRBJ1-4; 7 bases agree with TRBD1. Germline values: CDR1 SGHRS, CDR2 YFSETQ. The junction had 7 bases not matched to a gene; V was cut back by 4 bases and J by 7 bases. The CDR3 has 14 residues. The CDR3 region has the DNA TGCGCCAGCAGCCCGGGACAGAGACTTGAAAAACTGTTTTTT. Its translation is CASSPGQRLEKLFF.

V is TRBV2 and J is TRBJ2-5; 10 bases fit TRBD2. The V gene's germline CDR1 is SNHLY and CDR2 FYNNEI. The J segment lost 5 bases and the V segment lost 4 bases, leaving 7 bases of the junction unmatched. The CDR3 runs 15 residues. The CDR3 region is CASSGAGGLLETQYF. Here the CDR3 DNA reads TGTGCCAGCAGTGGAGCGGGGGGGCTCTTGGAGACCCAGTACTTC.

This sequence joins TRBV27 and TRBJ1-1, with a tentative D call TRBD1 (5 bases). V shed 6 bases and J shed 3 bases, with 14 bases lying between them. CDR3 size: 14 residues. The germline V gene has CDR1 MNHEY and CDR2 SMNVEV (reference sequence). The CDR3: CASSRSGRHTEAFF. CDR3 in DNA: TGTGCCAGCAGCCGGTCAGGGAGGCACACTGAAGCTTTCTTT.

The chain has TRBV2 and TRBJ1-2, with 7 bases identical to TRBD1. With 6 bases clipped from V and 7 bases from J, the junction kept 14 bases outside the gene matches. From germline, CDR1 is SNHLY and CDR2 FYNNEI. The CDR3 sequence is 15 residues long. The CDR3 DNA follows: TGTGCCAGCAGGTGGGACAGCCGGTTATCAGGTGGCTACACCTTC. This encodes CASRWDSRLSGGYTF.

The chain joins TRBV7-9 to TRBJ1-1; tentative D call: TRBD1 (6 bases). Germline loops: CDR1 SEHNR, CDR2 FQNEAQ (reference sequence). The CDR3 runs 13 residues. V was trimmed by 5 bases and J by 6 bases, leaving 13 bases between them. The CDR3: CASSPWTVPEAFF. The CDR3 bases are TGTGCCAGCAGCCCGTGGACAGTTCCTGAAGCTTTCTTT.

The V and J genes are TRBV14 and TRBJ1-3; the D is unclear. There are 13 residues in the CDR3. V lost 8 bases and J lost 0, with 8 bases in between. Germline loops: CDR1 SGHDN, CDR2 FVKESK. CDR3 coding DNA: TGTGCCAGCCGGGATCTCTCTGGAAACACCATATATTTT. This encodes CASRDLSGNTIYF.

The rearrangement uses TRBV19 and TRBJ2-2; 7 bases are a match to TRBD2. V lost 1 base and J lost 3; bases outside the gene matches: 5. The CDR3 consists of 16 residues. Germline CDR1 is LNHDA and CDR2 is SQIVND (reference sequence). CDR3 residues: CASSIGRAGDTGELFF. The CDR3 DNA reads TGTGCCAGTAGTATAGGGCGGGCGGGAGACACCGGGGAGCTGTTTTTT.

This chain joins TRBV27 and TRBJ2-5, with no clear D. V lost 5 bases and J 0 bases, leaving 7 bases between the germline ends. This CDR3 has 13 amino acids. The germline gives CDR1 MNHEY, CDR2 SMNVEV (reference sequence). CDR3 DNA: TGTGCCAGCAGTCCGTACAACCAAGAGACCCAGTACTTC. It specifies CASSPYNQETQYF.

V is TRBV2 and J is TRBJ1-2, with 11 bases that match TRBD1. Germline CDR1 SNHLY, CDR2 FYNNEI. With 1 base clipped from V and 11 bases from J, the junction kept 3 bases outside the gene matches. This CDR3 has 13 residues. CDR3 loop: CASSEEGQGVYTF. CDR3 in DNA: TGTGCCAGCAGTGAAGAGGGACAGGGGGTTTACACCTTC.

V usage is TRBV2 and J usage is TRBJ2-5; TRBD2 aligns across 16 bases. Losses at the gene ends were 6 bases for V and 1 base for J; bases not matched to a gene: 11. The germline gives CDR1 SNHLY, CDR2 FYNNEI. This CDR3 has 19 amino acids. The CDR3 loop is CASRDTGTSGGARQETQYF. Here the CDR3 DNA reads TGTGCCAGCAGAGACACCGGGACTAGCGGGGGGGCCCGCCAAGAGACCCAGTACTTC. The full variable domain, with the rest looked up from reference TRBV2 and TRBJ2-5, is EPEVTQTPSHQVTQMGQEVILRCVPISNHLYFYWYRQILGQKVEFLVSFYNNEISEKSEIFDDQFSVERPDGSNFTLKIRSTKLEDSAMYFCASRDTGTSGGARQETQYFGPGTRLLVL.

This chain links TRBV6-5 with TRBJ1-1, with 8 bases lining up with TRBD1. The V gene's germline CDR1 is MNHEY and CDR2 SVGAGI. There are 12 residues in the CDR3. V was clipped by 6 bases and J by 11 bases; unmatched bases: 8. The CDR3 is CASRGRQGWAFF. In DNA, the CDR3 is TGTGCCAGCAGGGGACGACAGGGGTGGGCTTTCTTT.

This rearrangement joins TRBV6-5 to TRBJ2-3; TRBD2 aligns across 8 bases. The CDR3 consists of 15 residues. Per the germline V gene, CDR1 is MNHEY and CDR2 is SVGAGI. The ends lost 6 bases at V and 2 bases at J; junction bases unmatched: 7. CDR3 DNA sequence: TGTGCCAGCAGCATACTAGCGGCTTCCACAGATACGCAGTATTTT. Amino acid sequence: CASSILAASTDTQYF.

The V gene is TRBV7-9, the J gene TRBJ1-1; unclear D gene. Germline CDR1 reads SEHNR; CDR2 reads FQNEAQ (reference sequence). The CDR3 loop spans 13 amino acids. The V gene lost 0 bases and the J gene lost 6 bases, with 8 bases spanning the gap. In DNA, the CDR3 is TGTGCCAGCAGCTTAGCGCGGGTTTCTGAAGCTTTCTTT. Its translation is CASSLARVSEAFF.

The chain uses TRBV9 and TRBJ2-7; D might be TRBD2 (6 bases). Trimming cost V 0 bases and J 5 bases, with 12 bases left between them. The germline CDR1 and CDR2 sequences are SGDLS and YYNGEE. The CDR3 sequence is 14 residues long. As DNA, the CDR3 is TGTGCCAGCAGCGTAGGAGGAGGGGACGACGAGCAGTACTTC. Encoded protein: CASSVGGGDDEQYF. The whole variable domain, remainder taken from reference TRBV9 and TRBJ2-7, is DSGVTQTPKHLITATGQRVTLRCSPRSGDLSVYWYQQSLDQGLQFLIQYYNGEERAKGNILERFSAQQFPDLHSELNLSSLELGDSALYFCASSVGGGDDEQYFGPGTRLTVT.

The CDR3, as DNA: TGTGCCAGCTCACCTTTGACAGGGGGTTTCCAAGAGACCCAGTACTTC. This codes for CASSPLTGGFQETQYF. This chain uses TRBV18 with TRBJ2-5, with 9 bases aligning to TRBD1. With 3 bases clipped from V and 1 base from J, the junction kept 6 bases outside the gene matches. CDR1 and CDR2 (germline): KGHSH, LQKENI. This CDR3 comprises 16 residues. Complete variable domain (other parts from reference TRBV18 and TRBJ2-5): NAGVMQNPRHLVRRRGQEARLRCSPMKGHSHVYWYRQLPEEGLKFMVYLQKENIIDESGMPKERFSAEFPKEGPSILRIQQVVRGDSAAYFCASSPLTGGFQETQYFGPGTRLLVL.

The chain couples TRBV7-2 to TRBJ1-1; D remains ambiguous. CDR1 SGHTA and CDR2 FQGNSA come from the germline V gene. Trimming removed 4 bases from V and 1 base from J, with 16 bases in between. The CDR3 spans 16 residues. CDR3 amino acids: CASSYSGSDRNTEAFF. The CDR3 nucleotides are TGTGCCAGCAGCTACAGTGGGAGCGATAGGAACACTGAAGCTTTCTTT. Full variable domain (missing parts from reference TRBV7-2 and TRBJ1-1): GAGVSQSPSNKVTEKGKDVELRCDPISGHTALYWYRQSLGQGLEFLIYFQGNSAPDKSGLPSDRFSAERTGGSVSTLTIQRTQQEDSAVYLCASSYSGSDRNTEAFFGQGTRLTVV.